This section outlines one T cell receptor (beta chain) sequence together with its context. The data were taken from a study of blood T cell repertoires in COVID-19. Study-level background: COVID-19 samples from acute and convalescent phases originated in the United States, Italy and Spain. PBMCs, B-cell-depleted T cells, or T cells provided the cDNA or gDNA that made up the material.

Per the authors' pipeline: Amplification of reference gene primers was used by the study to estimate nucleated cell counts. Sequencing was performed with immunoSEQ multiplex PCR; in TCRdb, only in-frame clones are kept and a portion is missing. D and trimming come from the DNA, and the V and J calls and clone size come from that table. The table records roughly 55,000 clones, about 78% of them present only once. Material: peripheral blood. The TCR sequence derives from a man older than 75 with acute or convalescent COVID-19.

Here the CDR3 DNA reads TGCAGCGCCTTAATAAGGACTAGCGGGAACACAGATACGCAGTATTTT. Amino acids: CSALIRTSGNTDTQYF. The V and J genes are TRBV29-1 and TRBJ2-3, with 12 nucleotides matching TRBD2. The CDR3 is made up of 16 amino acids. Per the germline V gene, CDR1 is SQVTM and CDR2 is ANQGSEA. V dropped 7 bases and J dropped 2; count of bases not matched to a gene: 10.